This entry is about one T cell receptor (beta chain). The data belong to a study of blood T cell repertoires in COVID-19. Background on the study: Donors in the United States, Italy and Spain gave samples during acute or convalescent COVID-19. Nucleic acid was either cDNA or gDNA, and it came from T cells, B-cell-depleted T cells, or PBMCs.

Germline CDR1 SGHRS, CDR2 YFSETQ. The V end was cut by 8 bases, the J end by 0 bases, with 18 bases between. The CDR3 contains 16 residues. Original methodology: Amplified reference gene primers provided the basis for estimating nucleated cell counts. Repertoires were generated with immunoSEQ multiplex PCR, while TCRdb's copy carries only in-frame clones and drops some. V and J calls and clone size are those listed in that table; D and trimming were worked out from the DNA. The data hold some 220,000 clones, with around 84% observed a single time. What was sequenced was peripheral blood. The source of this sequence is a man aged 50 to 59 who had recovered from COVID-19. The chain is built from TRBV5-1 and TRBJ2-1; tentatively, D is TRBD2 (6 bases). The CDR3 bases are TGCGCCAGTAGCCCCCGGGAGATAGGCTCCTACAATGAGCAGTTCTTC. As protein: CASSPREIGSYNEQFF.